This record looks at one TCR beta chain sequence and its context. As originally analysed: How many nucleated cells were present was estimated from reference gene primer amplification. Repertoires were generated with immunoSEQ multiplex PCR, while TCRdb's copy carries only in-frame clones and drops some. V, J and clone size are those of that table, while D and trimming were read from the DNA. The sample shows about 100,000 clones, around 87% of them seen only once. This sample was taken from a study of blood T cell repertoires in COVID-19. Study information: PBMCs, B-cell-depleted T cells, or T cells were the source of the cDNA or gDNA that made up the material.

The Seattle patients, enrolled during active infection, were followed longitudinally. The CDR3 length is 15 residues. J lost 5 bases, V lost 6 bases, and 8 bases had no gene match. Germline loops: CDR1 SNHLY, CDR2 FYNNEI. The V gene is TRBV2, the J gene TRBJ2-5, with TRBD2 matching 11 bases. The sequence was obtained from a woman between 45 and 65 years old with COVID-19, enrolled during active disease. The sample comprised peripheral blood. The CDR3 DNA reads as TGTGCCAGCAGGGCCGGGCCTAGCGGGGGGGAGACCCAGTACTTC. This sequence encodes CASRAGPSGGETQYF.